The 2 T cell receptor beta chains listed next were all sequenced from one sample in a study of cytomegalovirus exposure and HLA in healthy donors. Produced via immunoSEQ multiplex PCR; TCRdb's table is partial and in-frame only. The repertoire holds around 220,000 clones, with 85% to 90% as singletons. The sample comprised PBMCs. These receptors all stem from a woman aged 18-29 years in good health and CMV-seronegative.

V is TRBV28 and J is TRBJ2-4; D may be TRBD1 (6 bases). Trimming took off 3 bases at V and 8 bases at J, with 14 bases between the two ends. There are 14 residues in the CDR3. Germline assignment: CDR1 MDHEN and CDR2 SYDVKM. CDR3 DNA: TGTGCCAGCAGTTTGCAGGGGCGTTCGTACATTCAGTACTTC. It codes for CASSLQGRSYIQYF.

This clone came up once. The chain links TRBV13 to TRBJ2-7, with D hard to call. The CDR3 is made up of 14 amino acids. Germline loops: CDR1 PRHDT, CDR2 FYEKMQ (reference sequence). V lost 6 bases and J 5 bases, leaving 17 bases between the germline ends. The CDR3 reads CASRKRLESDEQYF. The DNA of the CDR3 is TGTGCCAGCAGAAAACGCCTAGAATCAGACGAGCAGTACTTC.